The 26 T cell receptor beta chains presented below share a single source sample, sequenced in a study of T-cell reconstitution after alpha-beta-depleted transplantation in children. A library of TCRbeta sequences, prepared with unique molecular identifiers, was generated. MiXCR was run by TCRdb on the PCR reads, yielding one entry per CDR3 protein. This sample has a few hundred thousand distinct CDR3 sequences; under 13% occur once, and the top ten carry approximately 2.3%. The sequenced sample was PBMCs from the stem cell graft donor, obtained from the stem cell graft. Receptors originate from a human donor who donated a stem cell graft to a child with acute lymphoblastic leukemia.

This clonotype was counted ten times or more. This chain connects TRBV11-1 to TRBJ2-1; 10 bases are a match to TRBD2. The CDR3 consists of 18 residues. Unmatched junction bases numbered 11, after V lost 4 bases and J lost 2 bases. In germline, CDR1 is SGHAT, CDR2 FQDESV (reference sequence). CDR3 DNA sequence: TGTGCCAGCAGCTCAATAGGACTAACTAGCGGGGCCTACAATGAGCAGTTCTTC. Encoded protein: CASSSIGLTSGAYNEQFF. Full variable domain (remainder filled in from reference TRBV11-1 and TRBJ2-1): EAEVAQSPRYKITEKSQAVAFWCDPISGHATLYWYRQILGQGPELLVQFQDESVVDDSQLPKDRFSAERLKGVDSTLKIQPAELGDSAMYLCASSSIGLTSGAYNEQFFGPGTRLTVL.

This clonotype has just a few counts. V and J are TRBV28 and TRBJ2-3; 8 bases align to TRBD2. The CDR3 has 19 residues. CDR1 and CDR2 from the germline V gene are MDHEN and SYDVKM. With V trimmed by 0 bases and J by 2 bases, 13 bases remained unmatched. As DNA, the CDR3 is TGTGCCAGCAGTTTATGGGGGTTAAGGCTAGCGGGTACCACAGATACGCAGTATTTT. This encodes CASSLWGLRLAGTTDTQYF.

The sample holds many counts of this clonotype. The rearrangement joins TRBV7-9 to TRBJ2-7; D call uncertain. Germline V gene sequence: CDR1 SEHNR, CDR2 FQNEAQ (reference sequence). Trimming pared 2 bases from V and 3 bases from J, leaving 11 bases between. The CDR3 is made up of 14 amino acids. Here the CDR3 DNA reads TGTGCCAGCAGCTTAACGGCCCACGACTACGAGCAGTACTTC. It yields the protein CASSLTAHDYEQYF.

This clonotype was observed a few times. The V call is TRBV5-5, the J call TRBJ2-2, with D unresolved. The CDR3 has 14 residues. The ends were cut back, 4 bases at V and 7 bases at J, with 14 bases in the middle. The germline CDR1 and CDR2 sequences are SGHKS and YYEKEE (reference sequence). CDR3 sequence (DNA): TGTGCCAGCAGCGGGCAGAAAAGTGGCGGGGAGCTGTTTTTT. Amino acids: CASSGQKSGGELFF.

In regard to this clonotype: Given a much more abundant clone one base away, this may be a read error. The chain carries TRBV5-1 and TRBJ2-2, with D possibly matching TRBD1 (6 bases). The CDR3 has 19 amino acids. Germline CDR1 and CDR2: SGHRS and YFSETQ. The V gene lost 4 bases and the J gene lost 4 bases, with 26 bases spanning the gap. The CDR3 sequence is CASSLVFLGDRMSTGELFF. Written as DNA, the CDR3 is TGCGCCAGCAGCCTGGTCTTTCTAGGCGACAGGATGAGCACCGGGGAGCTGTTTTTT.

V and J are TRBV7-9 and TRBJ2-2; D is possibly TRBD2 (6 bases). The CDR3 runs to 15 residues. With 0 bases removed from V and 6 bases from J, the gap between germline ends came to 11 bases. Looked up from germline, CDR1 is SEHNR and CDR2 is FQNEAQ (reference sequence). The CDR3 nucleotides read TGTGCCAGCAGCTTAGCGGGAGGTAGCGCCGGGGAGCTGTTTTTT. Protein sequence: CASSLAGGSAGELFF.

In its sample, this clonotype was seen a few times. The chain links TRBV10-3 to TRBJ2-7, with TRBD1 matching over 10 bases. CDR1 ENHRY and CDR2 SYGVKD come from the germline V gene. The V and J ends lost 0 bases and 2 bases, in that order; junction bases with no gene match: 7. CDR3 length: 17 residues. The CDR3 region has the DNA TGTGCCATCAGTGAGTCGAAGCTTGGGACAGGGGCCTACGAGCAGTACTTC. Its translation is CAISESKLGTGAYEQYF.

This clonotype was counted a few times. The chain has TRBV6-2 or TRBV6-3 and TRBJ1-2, with unresolved D. The CDR3 is 13 residues long. Germline CDR1 and CDR2: MNHEY and SVGEGT. V lost 7 bases to trimming and J lost 5 bases, with 14 bases between them. The CDR3: CASTRTEPYGYTF. The CDR3 region has the DNA TGTGCCAGCACTCGGACCGAGCCTTATGGCTACACCTTC.

In its sample, this clonotype was seen a few times. The rearrangement joins TRBV5-1 to TRBJ2-3, with D possibly TRBD2 on 6 matching bases. Trimming pared 2 bases from V and 2 bases from J, leaving 15 bases between. Germline loops: CDR1 SGHRS, CDR2 YFSETQ. The CDR3 contains 16 residues. CDR3 protein: CASSFLLAEPTDTQYF. As DNA, the CDR3 is TGCGCCAGCAGCTTCCTTTTAGCGGAACCCACAGATACGCAGTATTTT.

This clonotype has at least ten counts. This sequence joins TRBV27 and TRBJ1-3; tentatively, D is TRBD1 (5 bases). Germline V gene data show CDR1 as MNHEY and CDR2 as SMNVEV (reference sequence). This CDR3 spans 16 amino acids. V shed 5 bases and J shed 0 bases, with 14 bases lying between them. CDR3 amino acids: CASSTRDGSSGNTIYF. In DNA, the CDR3 is TGTGCCAGCAGTACCCGGGACGGCAGCTCTGGAAACACCATATATTTT.

This clonotype was seen many times. This sequence joins TRBV27 and TRBJ2-7; 7 positions agree with TRBD2. The CDR3 is made up of 14 amino acids. Germline values: CDR1 MNHEY, CDR2 SMNVEV (reference sequence). With V trimmed by 3 bases and J by 5 bases, 7 bases remained unmatched. CDR3 residues: CASSFGGGTHEQYF. CDR3 nucleotides: TGTGCCAGCAGTTTTGGGGGAGGGACCCACGAGCAGTACTTC.

The table lists this clonotype with many counts. The chain recombines TRBV12-3 or TRBV12-4 with TRBJ2-5; D not certain. The V end lost 1 base, the J end lost 3 bases, and 0 bases lay between the germline ends. CDR3 length: 11 amino acids. Here the CDR3 DNA reads TGTGCCAGCAGTTTAGAAGAGACCCAGTACTTC. This encodes CASSLEETQYF.

The chain combines TRBV7-9 with TRBJ2-5; 7 nucleotides agree with TRBD1. Germline lookup yields CDR1 SEHNR and CDR2 FQNEAQ (reference sequence). This CDR3 comprises 15 residues. V lost 0 bases and J lost 5; bases outside the gene matches: 6. CDR3 amino acids: CASSLAGGAGETQYF. The CDR3 DNA follows: TGTGCCAGCAGCTTAGCAGGGGGCGCCGGGGAGACCCAGTACTTC. Looking up the rest from reference TRBV7-9 and TRBJ2-5 gives the full variable domain: DTGVSQNPRHKITKRGQNVTFRCDPISEHNRLYWYRQTLGQGPEFLTYFQNEAQLEKSRLLSDRFSAERPKGSFSTLEIQRTEQGDSAMYLCASSLAGGAGETQYFGPGTRLLVL.

This clonotype was found a few times. The rearrangement joins TRBV10-3 to TRBJ1-6; unclear D gene. The germline V and J ends were trimmed by 1 base and 14 bases, with 18 bases remaining between them. CDR1 is ENHRY, CDR2 SYGVKD, per germline. This CDR3 spans 15 amino acids. The DNA of the CDR3 is TGTGCCATCAGTGAGTTGGGTATCGATCTGGGGACCCTCCACTTT. Protein product: CAISELGIDLGTLHF.

The CDR3 coding sequence is TGCAGCGTTCAACCCTACCAGGGGGCGCGGGTCATGAACACTGAAGCTTTCTTT. Translated: CSVQPYQGARVMNTEAFF. The gene calls are TRBV29-1 and TRBJ1-1; 8 bases agree with TRBD1. The ends lost 5 bases at V and 0 bases at J; junction bases unmatched: 17. The CDR3 runs to 18 residues. Germline CDR1 and CDR2: SQVTM and ANQGSEA.

This clonotype came up a few times. The CDR3 sequence is CSAEGTGQNYGYTF. The CDR3, as DNA: TGCAGCGCCGAGGGTACAGGCCAAAACTATGGCTACACCTTC. The chain employs TRBV29-1 and TRBJ1-2, with a weak D call TRBD1 (5 bases). The V end lost 7 bases, the J end lost 2 bases, and 17 bases lay between the germline ends. CDR3 length: 14 amino acids. The V gene's germline CDR1 is SQVTM and CDR2 ANQGSEA. The whole variable domain, filled in from reference TRBV29-1 and TRBJ1-2, reads SAVISQKPSRDICQRGTSLTIQCQVDSQVTMMFWYRQQPGQSLTLIATANQGSEATYESGFVIDKFPISRPNLTFSTLTVSNMSPEDSSIYLCSAEGTGQNYGYTFGSGTRLTVV.

This chain connects TRBV5-6 to TRBJ2-3, with 8 bases fitting TRBD1. Germline loops: CDR1 SGHDT, CDR2 YYEEEE. The CDR3 contains 17 residues. J was trimmed by 0 bases and V by 1 base; bases with no gene match: 7. Written as DNA, the CDR3 is TGTGCCAGCAGCTTGCAGGGGGCCGCCTCGAGCACAGATACGCAGTATTTT. Translated, it gives CASSLQGAASSTDTQYF.

This clonotype was seen a handful of times. The CDR3 bases are TGTGCCAGCAGACGGGACTACTCCTACAATGAGCAGTTCTTC. Amino acids: CASRRDYSYNEQFF. V is TRBV6-1 and J is TRBJ2-1, with 7 bases identical to TRBD2. CDR1 MNHNS and CDR2 SASEGT come from the germline V gene. V lost 6 bases to trimming and J lost 0 bases; unmatched junction nucleotides: 2. The CDR3 spans 14 residues.

This chain links TRBV28 with TRBJ2-3, with TRBD2 as a possible D gene (6 bases). V was clipped by 5 bases and J by 6 bases, with 12 bases between them. CDR1 MDHEN and CDR2 SYDVKM come from the germline V gene. The CDR3 is made up of 13 amino acids. For the CDR3, the DNA is TGTGCCAGCAGTAAGGAGGGTCAGGATACGCAGTATTTT. This gives the protein CASSKEGQDTQYF.

Here the CDR3 reads CATSPSGPNQPQHF. CDR3 in DNA: TGTGCCACCAGCCCTTCAGGACCTAATCAGCCCCAGCATTTT. The J gene is TRBJ1-5, the V gene TRBV24-1; D gene ambiguous. CDR3 size: 14 residues. Per germline, CDR1 KGHDR and CDR2 SFDVKD. The V end was cut by 7 bases, the J end by 4 bases, with 13 bases between.

The rearrangement joins TRBV15 to TRBJ2-3; D might be TRBD1 (6 bases). Trimming left V 3 bases short and J 2 bases short, with 9 bases between. CDR3 length equals 14 residues. CDR1 LNHNV and CDR2 YYDKDF come from the germline V gene (reference sequence). The DNA for the CDR3 is TGTGCCACCAGCAGCACAGGGTTCACAGATACGCAGTATTTT. It encodes CATSSTGFTDTQYF. The whole variable domain, filled in from reference TRBV15 and TRBJ2-3, reads DAMVIQNPRYQVTQFGKPVTLSCSQTLNHNVMYWYQQKSSQAPKLLFHYYDKDFNNEADTPDNFQSRRPNTSFCFLDIRSPGLGDTAMYLCATSSTGFTDTQYFGPGTRLTVL.

This chain connects TRBV4-3 to TRBJ2-3; perhaps TRBD2 as D (6 bases). Germline loops: CDR1 LGHNA, CDR2 YSLEER. Trimming left V 4 bases short and J 2 bases short, with 16 bases between. This CDR3 has 16 amino acids. The CDR3 DNA is TGCGCCAGCAGCCCAAGGGGCGGGGCCCACACAGATACGCAGTATTTT. Translated: CASSPRGGAHTDTQYF.

V is TRBV29-1 and J is TRBJ2-3; 8 positions match TRBD1. CDR1 SQVTM and CDR2 ANQGSEA come from the germline V gene. This CDR3 spans 13 amino acids. V lost 5 bases, J lost 1 base, and 2 bases stayed unmatched. The CDR3 sequence is CSVPGQGTDTQYF. The CDR3 bases are TGCAGCGTTCCGGGACAGGGCACAGATACGCAGTATTTT.

The V gene is TRBV24-1, the J gene TRBJ1-6, with 7 bases identical to TRBD1. Trimming cost V 7 bases and J 6 bases; bases outside gene matches: 8. This CDR3 spans 15 amino acids. The germline V gene encodes CDR1 KGHDR and CDR2 SFDVKD. In DNA form, the CDR3 reads TGTGCCACCAGCATCCGGGACAGTACTAATTCACCCCTCCACTTT. Translating gives CATSIRDSTNSPLHF.

This chain joins TRBV12-3 or TRBV12-4 and TRBJ2-1, with D possibly being TRBD1 (5 bases). This CDR3 contains 13 residues. Trimming shortened V by 2 bases and J by 9 bases, and 11 bases separated the two germline ends. This CDR3 reads CASSLTGASEQFF. The CDR3 bases are TGTGCCAGCAGTTTAACTGGGGCTAGTGAGCAGTTCTTC.

The chain has TRBV2 and TRBJ2-7; TRBD1 might be the D (8 bases). This CDR3 region has 20 residues. Germline CDR1 and CDR2: SNHLY and FYNNEI. V lost 2 bases and J 4 bases, leaving 30 bases between the germline ends. CDR3 in amino acids: CASSESLSGVGPGQDYEQYF. DNA for the CDR3: TGTGCCAGCAGTGAAAGTTTAAGCGGGGTTGGGCCGGGACAGGATTACGAGCAGTACTTC.